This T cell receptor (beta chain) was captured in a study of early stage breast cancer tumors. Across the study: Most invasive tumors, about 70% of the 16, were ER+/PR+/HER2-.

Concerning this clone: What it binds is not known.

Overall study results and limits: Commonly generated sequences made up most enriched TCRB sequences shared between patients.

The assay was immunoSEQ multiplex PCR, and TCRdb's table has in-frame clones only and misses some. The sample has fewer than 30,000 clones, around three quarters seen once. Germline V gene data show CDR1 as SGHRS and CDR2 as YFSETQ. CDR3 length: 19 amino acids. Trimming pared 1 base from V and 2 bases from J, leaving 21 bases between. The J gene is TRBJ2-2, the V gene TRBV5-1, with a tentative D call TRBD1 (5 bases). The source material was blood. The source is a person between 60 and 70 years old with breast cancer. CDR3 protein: CASSLTGTLPTLNTGELFF. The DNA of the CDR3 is TGCGCCAGCAGCTTGACAGGCACACTCCCAACCTTAAACACCGGGGAGCTGTTTTTT.